This T cell receptor (beta chain) was captured in a study of shared clonotypes between healthy human individuals. Turning to the study itself: Aged between 18 and 49, the donors were a couple of women and three men.

Points on this clone: No antigen is known for it.

The study's findings and limits: It was expected that sequencing depth would affect clonotype sharing among donors.

V was trimmed by 0 bases and J by 1 base, leaving 8 bases between them. CDR3 length: 14 residues. CDR1 is SGHNT and CDR2 is YYREEE in the germline V gene (reference sequence). Terminally differentiated effector memory CD45RA+ cells were excluded by CCR7 positive selection of CD45RO-negative cells. Original analysis: In the immunoSEQ data, sequences were junction-only and lacked quality scores, so filtering differed. Data came from immunoSEQ multiplex PCR; TCRdb stores just in-frame clones and leaves some out. V and J calls and clone size come straight from that table; D and trimming were deduced from the DNA. Among about 820,000 clones listed, 92% were seen once.

The specimen was naive CD8+ T cells sorted from blood. The clonotype originates from a man aged 25-40 years in good health. The J gene is TRBJ2-7, the V gene TRBV5-4, with a possible D match to TRBD2 (6 bases). The CDR3 nucleotides read TGTGCCAGCAGCTTGGCAGGGAGGTCCTACGAGCAGTACTTC. This sequence encodes CASSLAGRSYEQYF.